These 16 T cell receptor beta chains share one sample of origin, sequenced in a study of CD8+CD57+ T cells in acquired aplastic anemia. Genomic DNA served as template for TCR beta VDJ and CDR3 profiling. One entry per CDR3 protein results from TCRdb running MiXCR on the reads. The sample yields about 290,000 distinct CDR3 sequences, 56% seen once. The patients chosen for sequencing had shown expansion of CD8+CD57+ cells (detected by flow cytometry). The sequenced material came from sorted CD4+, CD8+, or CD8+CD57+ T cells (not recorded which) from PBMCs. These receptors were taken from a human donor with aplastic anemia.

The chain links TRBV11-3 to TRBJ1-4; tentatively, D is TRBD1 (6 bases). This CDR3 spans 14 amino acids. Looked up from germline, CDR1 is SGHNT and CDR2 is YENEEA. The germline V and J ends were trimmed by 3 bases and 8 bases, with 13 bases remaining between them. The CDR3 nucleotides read TGTGCCAGCAGCTTTCGCAGGGGTGGGGAAAAACTGTTTTTT. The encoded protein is CASSFRRGGEKLFF.

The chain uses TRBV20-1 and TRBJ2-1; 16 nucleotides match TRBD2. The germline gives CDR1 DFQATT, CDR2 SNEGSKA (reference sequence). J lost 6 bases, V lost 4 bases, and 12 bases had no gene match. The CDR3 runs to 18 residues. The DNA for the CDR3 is TGCAGTGCTAAACAGGGACTAGCGGGGGGGCGATCTATCAATGAGCAGTTCTTC. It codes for CSAKQGLAGGRSINEQFF.

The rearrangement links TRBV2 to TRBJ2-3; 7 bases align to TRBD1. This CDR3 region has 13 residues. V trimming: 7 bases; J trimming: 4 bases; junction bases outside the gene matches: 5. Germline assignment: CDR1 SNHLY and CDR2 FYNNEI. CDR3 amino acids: CASNTGASDTQYF. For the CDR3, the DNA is TGTGCCAGCAATACAGGGGCGTCAGATACGCAGTATTTT.

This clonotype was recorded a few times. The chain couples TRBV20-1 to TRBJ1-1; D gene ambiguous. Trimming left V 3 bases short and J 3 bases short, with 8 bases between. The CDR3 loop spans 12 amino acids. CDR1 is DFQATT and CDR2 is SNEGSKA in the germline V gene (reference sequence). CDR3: CSASERDTEAFF. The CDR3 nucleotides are TGCAGTGCTAGTGAGCGGGACACTGAAGCTTTCTTT.

The CDR3 nucleotides are TGTGCCAGCAGTCGCATCCGGACAGGAGTGAATCAGCCCCAGCATTTT. Protein product: CASSRIRTGVNQPQHF. The chain recombines TRBV7-9 with TRBJ1-5; TRBD1 matches at 7 bases. The trim removed 6 bases at V and 4 bases at J, leaving 12 bases unmatched. CDR1 is SEHNR, CDR2 FQNEAQ, per germline (reference sequence). This CDR3 region has 16 residues.

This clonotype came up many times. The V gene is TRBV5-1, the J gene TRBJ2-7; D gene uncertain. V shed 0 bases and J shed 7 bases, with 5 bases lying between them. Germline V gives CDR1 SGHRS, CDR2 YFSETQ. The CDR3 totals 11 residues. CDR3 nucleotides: TGCGCCAGCAGCTTGGCATCGGAGCAGTACTTC. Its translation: CASSLASEQYF.

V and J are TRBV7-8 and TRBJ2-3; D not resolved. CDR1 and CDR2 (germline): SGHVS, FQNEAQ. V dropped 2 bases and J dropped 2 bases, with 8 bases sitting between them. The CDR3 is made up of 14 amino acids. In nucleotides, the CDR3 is TGTGCCAGCAGCTTATCAGCAGTCACAGATACGCAGTATTTT. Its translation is CASSLSAVTDTQYF.

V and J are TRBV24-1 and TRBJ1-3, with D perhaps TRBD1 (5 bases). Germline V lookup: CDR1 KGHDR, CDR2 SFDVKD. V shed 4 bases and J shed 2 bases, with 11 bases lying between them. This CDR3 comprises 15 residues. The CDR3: CATSDGRRAGNTIYF. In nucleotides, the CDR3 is TGTGCCACCAGTGACGGGCGCAGGGCTGGAAACACCATATATTTT.

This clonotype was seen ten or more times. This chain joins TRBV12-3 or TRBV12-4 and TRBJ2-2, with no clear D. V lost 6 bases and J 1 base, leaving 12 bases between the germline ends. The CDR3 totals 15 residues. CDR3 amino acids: CASSTRALNTGELFF. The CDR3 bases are TGTGCCAGCAGCACCCGCGCCCTGAACACCGGGGAGCTGTTTTTT.

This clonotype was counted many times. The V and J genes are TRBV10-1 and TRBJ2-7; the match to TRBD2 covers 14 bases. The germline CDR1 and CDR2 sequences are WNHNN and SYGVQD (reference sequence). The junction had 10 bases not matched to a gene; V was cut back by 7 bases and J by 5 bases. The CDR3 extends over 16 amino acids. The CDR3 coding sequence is TGCGCCAGCATCGGGACTAGCGGGGGAGCGAGGAACGAGCAGTACTTC. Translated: CASIGTSGGARNEQYF.

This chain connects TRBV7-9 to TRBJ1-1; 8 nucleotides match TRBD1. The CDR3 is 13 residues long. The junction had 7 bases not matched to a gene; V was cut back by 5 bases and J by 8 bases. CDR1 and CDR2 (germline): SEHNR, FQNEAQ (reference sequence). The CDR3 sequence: CASSLDREREAFF. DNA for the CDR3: TGTGCCAGCAGCCTGGACAGGGAGAGGGAAGCTTTCTTT.

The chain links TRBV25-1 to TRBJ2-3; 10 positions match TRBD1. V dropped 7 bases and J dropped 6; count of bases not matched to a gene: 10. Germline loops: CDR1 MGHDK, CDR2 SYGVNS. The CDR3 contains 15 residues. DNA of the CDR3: TGTGCCAGCACCGGACAGGGGGTTAGTGCGGATACGCAGTATTTT. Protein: CASTGQGVSADTQYF.

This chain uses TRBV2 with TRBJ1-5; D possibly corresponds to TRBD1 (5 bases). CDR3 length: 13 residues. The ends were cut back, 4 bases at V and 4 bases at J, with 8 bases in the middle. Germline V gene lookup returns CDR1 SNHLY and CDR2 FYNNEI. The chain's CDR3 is CASSGAGNQPQHF. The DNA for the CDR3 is TGTGCCAGCAGTGGGGCAGGGAATCAGCCCCAGCATTTT.

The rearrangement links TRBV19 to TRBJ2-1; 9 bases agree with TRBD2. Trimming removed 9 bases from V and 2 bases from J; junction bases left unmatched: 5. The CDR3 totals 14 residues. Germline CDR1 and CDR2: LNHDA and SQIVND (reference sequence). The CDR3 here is CASRLAVTYNEQFF. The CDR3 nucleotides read TGTGCCAGCCGACTAGCGGTTACCTACAATGAGCAGTTCTTC.

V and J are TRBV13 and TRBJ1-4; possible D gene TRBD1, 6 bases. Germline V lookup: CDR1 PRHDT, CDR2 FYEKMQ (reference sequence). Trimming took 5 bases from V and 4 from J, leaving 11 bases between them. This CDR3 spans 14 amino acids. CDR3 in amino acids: CASSQQGFNEKLFF. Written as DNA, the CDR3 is TGTGCCAGCAGCCAACAGGGTTTTAATGAAAAACTGTTTTTT.

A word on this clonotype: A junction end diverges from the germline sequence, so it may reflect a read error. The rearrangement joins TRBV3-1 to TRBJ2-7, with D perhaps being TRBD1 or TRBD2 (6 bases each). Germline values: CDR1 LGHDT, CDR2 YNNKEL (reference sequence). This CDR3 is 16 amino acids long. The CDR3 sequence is CASGQDRGGLPLEQYF. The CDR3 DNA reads TGTGCCAGCGGCCAAGATCGAGGGGGGCTCCCACTCGAGCAGTACTTC.